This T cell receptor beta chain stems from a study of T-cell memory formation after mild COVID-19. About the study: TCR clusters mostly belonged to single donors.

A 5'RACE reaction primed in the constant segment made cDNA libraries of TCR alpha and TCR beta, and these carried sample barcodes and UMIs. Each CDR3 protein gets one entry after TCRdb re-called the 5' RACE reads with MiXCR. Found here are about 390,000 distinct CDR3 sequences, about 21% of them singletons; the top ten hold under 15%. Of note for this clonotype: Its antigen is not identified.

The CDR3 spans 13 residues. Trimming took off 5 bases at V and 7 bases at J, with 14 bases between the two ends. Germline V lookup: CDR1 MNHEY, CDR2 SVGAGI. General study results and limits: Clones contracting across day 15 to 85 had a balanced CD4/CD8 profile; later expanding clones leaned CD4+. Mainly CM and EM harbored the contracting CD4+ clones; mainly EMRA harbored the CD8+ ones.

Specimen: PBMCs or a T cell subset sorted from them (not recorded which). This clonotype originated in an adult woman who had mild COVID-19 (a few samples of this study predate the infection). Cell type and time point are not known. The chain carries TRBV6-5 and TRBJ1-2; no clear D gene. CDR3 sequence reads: CASSPNGVTGYTF. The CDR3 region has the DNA TGTGCCAGCAGTCCGAACGGTGTGACTGGCTACACCTTC.